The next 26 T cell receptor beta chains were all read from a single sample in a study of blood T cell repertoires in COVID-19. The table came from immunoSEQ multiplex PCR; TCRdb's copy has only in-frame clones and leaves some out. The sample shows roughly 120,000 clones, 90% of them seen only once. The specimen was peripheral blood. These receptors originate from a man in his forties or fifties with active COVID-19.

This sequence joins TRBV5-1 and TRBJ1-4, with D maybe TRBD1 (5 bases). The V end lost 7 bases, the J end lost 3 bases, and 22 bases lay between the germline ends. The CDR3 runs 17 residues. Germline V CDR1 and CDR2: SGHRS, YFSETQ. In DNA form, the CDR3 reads TGCGCCAGCGCCCGCCGAGCAGGGCTTTACCCTAATGAAAAACTGTTTTTT. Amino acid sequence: CASARRAGLYPNEKLFF.

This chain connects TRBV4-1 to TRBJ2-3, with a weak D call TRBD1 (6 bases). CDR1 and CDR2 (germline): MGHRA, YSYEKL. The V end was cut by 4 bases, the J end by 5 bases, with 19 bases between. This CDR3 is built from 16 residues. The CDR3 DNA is TGCGCCAGCAGCCCCGATGCGAACAGGGATGTAGATACGCAGTATTTT. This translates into CASSPDANRDVDTQYF.

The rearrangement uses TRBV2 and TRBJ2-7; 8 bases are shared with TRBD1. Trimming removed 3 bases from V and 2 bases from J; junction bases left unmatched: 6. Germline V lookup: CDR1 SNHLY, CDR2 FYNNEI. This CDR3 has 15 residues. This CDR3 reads CASSDYGQGAYEQYF. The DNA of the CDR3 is TGTGCCAGCAGTGACTACGGACAGGGTGCCTACGAGCAGTACTTC.

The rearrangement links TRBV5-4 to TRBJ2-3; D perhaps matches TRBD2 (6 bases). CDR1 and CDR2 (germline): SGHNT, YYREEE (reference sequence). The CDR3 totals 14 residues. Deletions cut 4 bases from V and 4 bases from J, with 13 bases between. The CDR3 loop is CASSAPGGPDTQYF. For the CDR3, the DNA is TGTGCCAGCAGCGCGCCCGGAGGGCCAGATACGCAGTATTTT.

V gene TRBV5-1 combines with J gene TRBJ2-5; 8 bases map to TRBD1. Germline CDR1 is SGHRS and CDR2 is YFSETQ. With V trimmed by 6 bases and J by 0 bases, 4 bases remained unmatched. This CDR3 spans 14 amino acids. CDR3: CASTRQGNQETQYF. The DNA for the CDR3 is TGCGCCAGCACCAGACAGGGGAACCAAGAGACCCAGTACTTC.

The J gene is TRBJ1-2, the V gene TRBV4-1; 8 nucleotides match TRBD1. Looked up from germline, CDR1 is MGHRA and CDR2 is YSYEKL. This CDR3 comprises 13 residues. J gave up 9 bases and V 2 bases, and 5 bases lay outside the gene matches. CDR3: CASSQLGTGSYTF. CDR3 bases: TGCGCCAGCAGCCAATTAGGGACAGGAAGCTACACCTTC.

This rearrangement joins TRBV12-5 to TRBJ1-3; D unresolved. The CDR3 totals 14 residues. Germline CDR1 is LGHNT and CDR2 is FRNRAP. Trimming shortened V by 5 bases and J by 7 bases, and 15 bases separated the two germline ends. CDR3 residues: CASGPSGSSNTIYF. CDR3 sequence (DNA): TGTGCTAGTGGTCCCAGCGGTAGCTCCAACACCATATATTTT.

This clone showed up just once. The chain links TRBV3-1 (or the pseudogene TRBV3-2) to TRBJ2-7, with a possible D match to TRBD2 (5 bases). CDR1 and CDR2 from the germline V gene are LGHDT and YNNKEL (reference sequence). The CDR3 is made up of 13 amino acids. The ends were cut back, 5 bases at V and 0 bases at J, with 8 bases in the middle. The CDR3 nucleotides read TGTGCCAGCAGCGGAGGAAGCTCCTACGAGCAGTACTTC. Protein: CASSGGSSYEQYF.

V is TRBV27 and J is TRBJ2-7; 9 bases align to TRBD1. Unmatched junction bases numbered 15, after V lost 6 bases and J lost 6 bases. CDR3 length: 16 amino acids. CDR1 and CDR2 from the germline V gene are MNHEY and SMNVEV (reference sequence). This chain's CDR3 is CASRLKGVGQGLEQYF. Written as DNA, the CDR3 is TGTGCCAGCAGGCTTAAGGGGGTGGGACAGGGTCTCGAGCAGTACTTC.

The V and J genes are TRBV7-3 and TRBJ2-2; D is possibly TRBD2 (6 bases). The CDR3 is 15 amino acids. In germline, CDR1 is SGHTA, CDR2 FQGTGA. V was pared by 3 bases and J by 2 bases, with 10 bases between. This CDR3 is CASSFGTPNTGELFF. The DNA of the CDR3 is TGTGCCAGCAGCTTCGGGACTCCTAACACCGGGGAGCTGTTTTTT.

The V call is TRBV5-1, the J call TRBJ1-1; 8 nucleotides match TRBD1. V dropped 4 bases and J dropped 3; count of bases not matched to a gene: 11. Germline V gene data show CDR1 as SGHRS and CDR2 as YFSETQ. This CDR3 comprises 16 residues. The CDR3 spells CASSPSPDRGYTEAFF. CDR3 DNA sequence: TGCGCCAGCAGCCCGTCCCCCGACAGGGGATACACTGAAGCTTTCTTT.

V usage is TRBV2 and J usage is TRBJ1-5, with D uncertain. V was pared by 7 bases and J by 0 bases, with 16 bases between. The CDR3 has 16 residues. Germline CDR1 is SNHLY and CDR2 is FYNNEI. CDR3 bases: TGTGCCAGCAAAGCGGCTCACAGAACTAGCAATCAGCCCCAGCATTTT. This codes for CASKAAHRTSNQPQHF.

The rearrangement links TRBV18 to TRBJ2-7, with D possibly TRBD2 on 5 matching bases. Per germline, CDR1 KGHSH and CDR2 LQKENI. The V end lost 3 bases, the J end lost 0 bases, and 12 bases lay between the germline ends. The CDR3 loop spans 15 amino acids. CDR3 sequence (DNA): TGTGCCAGCTCACCCGGTTTGGGAGCCTCCTACGAGCAGTACGTC. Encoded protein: CASSPGLGASYEQYV.

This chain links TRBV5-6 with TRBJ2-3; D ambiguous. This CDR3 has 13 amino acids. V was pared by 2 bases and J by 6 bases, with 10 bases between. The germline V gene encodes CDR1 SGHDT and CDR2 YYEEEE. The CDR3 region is CASSFKVRDTQYF. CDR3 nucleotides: TGTGCCAGCAGCTTCAAGGTCAGGGATACGCAGTATTTT.

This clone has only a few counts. The CDR3 protein is CATSDPLDRGNTIYF. CDR3 in DNA: TGTGCCACCAGTGATCCCCTCGACAGAGGAAACACCATATATTTT. The chain combines TRBV24-1 with TRBJ1-3; possible D gene TRBD1, 5 bases. The germline gives CDR1 KGHDR, CDR2 SFDVKD. The CDR3 has 15 amino acids. Trimming took off 3 bases at V and 4 bases at J, with 12 bases between the two ends.

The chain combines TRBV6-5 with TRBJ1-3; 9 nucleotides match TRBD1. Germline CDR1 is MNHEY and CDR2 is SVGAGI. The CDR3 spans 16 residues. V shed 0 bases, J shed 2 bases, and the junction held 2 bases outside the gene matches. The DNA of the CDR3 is TGTGCCAGCAGTTACTCCGGGACAGGGCCTGGAAACACCATATATTTT. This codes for CASSYSGTGPGNTIYF.

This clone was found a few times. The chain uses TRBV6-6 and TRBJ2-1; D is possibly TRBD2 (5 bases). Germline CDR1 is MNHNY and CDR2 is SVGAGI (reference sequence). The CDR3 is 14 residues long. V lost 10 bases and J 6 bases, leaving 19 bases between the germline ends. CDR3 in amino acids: CATGKGRKSNEQFF. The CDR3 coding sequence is TGTGCCACCGGGAAGGGTCGTAAGAGCAATGAGCAGTTCTTC.

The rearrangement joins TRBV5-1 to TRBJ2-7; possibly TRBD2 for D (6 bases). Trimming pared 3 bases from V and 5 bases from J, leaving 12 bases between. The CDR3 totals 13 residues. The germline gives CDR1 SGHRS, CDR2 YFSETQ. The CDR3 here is CASSSGLSDEQYF. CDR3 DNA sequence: TGCGCCAGCAGCTCAGGACTATCTGACGAGCAGTACTTC.

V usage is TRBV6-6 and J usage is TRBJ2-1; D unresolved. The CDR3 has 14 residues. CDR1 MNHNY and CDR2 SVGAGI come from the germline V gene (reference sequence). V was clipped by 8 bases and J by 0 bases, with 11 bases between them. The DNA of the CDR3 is TGTGCCAGCCTATTCTCAAGCTCCTACAATGAGCAGTTCTTC. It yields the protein CASLFSSSYNEQFF.

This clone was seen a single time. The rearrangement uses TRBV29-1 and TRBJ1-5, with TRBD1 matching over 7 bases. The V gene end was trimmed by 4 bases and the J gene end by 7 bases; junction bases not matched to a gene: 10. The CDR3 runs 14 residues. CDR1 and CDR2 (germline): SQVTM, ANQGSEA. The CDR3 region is CSVAVTGSRQPQHF. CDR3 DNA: TGCAGCGTTGCTGTGACAGGGAGCCGGCAGCCCCAGCATTTT.

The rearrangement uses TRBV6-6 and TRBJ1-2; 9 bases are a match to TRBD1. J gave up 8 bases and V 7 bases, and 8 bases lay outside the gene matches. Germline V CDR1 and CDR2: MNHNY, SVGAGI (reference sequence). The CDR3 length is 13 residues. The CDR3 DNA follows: TGTGCCAGCAAACCTGGGGGGACAGGGGGCTACACCTTC. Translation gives CASKPGGTGGYTF.

The CDR3 nucleotides read TGTGCCAGCAGCTTAAGCCAGGGGACCACCGGGGAGCTGTTTTTT. Amino acids: CASSLSQGTTGELFF. The chain recombines TRBV11-3 with TRBJ2-2; TRBD1 is a possible D gene (6 bases). Looked up from germline, CDR1 is SGHNT and CDR2 is YENEEA. Trimming left V 2 bases short and J 4 bases short, with 11 bases between. The CDR3 is 15 residues long.

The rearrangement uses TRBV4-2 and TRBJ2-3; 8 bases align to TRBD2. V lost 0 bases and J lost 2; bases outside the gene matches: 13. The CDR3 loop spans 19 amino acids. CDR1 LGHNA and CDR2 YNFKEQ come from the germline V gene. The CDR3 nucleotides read TGTGCCAGCAGCCAAGAGGCGAGCGGGAGCCGGTTATCCACAGATACGCAGTATTTT. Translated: CASSQEASGSRLSTDTQYF.

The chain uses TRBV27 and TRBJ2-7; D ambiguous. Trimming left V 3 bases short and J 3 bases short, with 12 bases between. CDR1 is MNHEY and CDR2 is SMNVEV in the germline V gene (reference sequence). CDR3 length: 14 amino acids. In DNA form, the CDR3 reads TGTGCCAGCAGTTTCCAATCCCCCTACTACGAGCAGTACTTC. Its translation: CASSFQSPYYEQYF.

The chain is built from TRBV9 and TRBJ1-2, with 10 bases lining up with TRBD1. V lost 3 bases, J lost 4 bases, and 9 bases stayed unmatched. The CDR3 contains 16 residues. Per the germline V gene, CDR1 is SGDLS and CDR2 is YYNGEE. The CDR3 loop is CASSAGTGAAAYGYTF. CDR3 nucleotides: TGTGCCAGCAGCGCGGGGACAGGGGCCGCTGCCTATGGCTACACCTTC.

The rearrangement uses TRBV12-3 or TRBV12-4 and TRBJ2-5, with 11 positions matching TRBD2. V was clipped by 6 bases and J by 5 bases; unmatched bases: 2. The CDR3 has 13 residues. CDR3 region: CASRRTSGETQYF. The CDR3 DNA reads TGTGCCAGCAGAAGGACTAGCGGGGAGACCCAGTACTTC.